The 13 T cell receptor beta chains given below trace back to one sample, sequenced in a study of T cell repertoires in cytomegalovirus infection. TCRdb fed the reads into MiXCR, producing one record per CDR3 protein. Of 100,000 to 150,000 distinct CDR3 sequences in the sample, approximately 24% are singletons; the top ten hold about 37%. No antigen is known for these receptors. The sequencing sample was made of PBMCs, sequenced either directly or after in vitro stimulation (not recorded which). The receptors were sampled from a human donor in good health (CMV status not recorded). Some clones in this sample may be carry-over from other donors' samples.

The V call is TRBV9, the J call TRBJ2-3; D is unclear. The germline V gene encodes CDR1 SGDLS and CDR2 YYNGEE. This CDR3 is 13 amino acids long. Between the trimmed V and J ends, which lost 0 bases and 0 bases, there was a span of 2 bases. CDR3 nucleotides: TGTGCCAGCAGCGTAGGCAGCACAGATACGCAGTATTTT. Protein sequence: CASSVGSTDTQYF.

Many counts were recorded for this clonotype. The V and J genes are TRBV28 and TRBJ1-5, with a tentative D call TRBD1 (5 bases). Germline V gives CDR1 MDHEN, CDR2 SYDVKM. The V end lost 2 bases, the J end lost 6 bases, and 14 bases lay between the germline ends. CDR3 length: 15 amino acids. In DNA, the CDR3 is TGTGCCAGCAGTTTACGCGTAGGGACGGGTCAGCCCCAGCATTTT. It codes for CASSLRVGTGQPQHF.

CDR3 amino acids: CASSDGQGLGGYTF. CDR3 coding DNA: TGTGCCAGCAGCGACGGTCAGGGGTTAGGGGGCTACACCTTC. This sequence joins TRBV7-9 and TRBJ1-2, with D possibly TRBD1 on 6 matching bases. CDR3 size: 14 residues. Trimming pared 5 bases from V and 8 bases from J, leaving 18 bases between. CDR1 and CDR2 (germline): SEHNR, FQNEAQ (reference sequence).

This clonotype occurred a few times. The V gene is TRBV6-8, the J gene TRBJ2-1; TRBD2 matches 10 bases. Per the germline V gene, CDR1 is MNHGY and CDR2 is SAAAGT. The CDR3 length is 15 residues. Germline trimming cut 3 bases from V and 5 bases from J; bases unmatched to any gene: 4. Written as DNA, the CDR3 is TGTGCCAGCAGTTATACGGGACTAGCGAACAATGAGCAGTTCTTC. Translated: CASSYTGLANNEQFF.

This clonotype was recorded many times. V usage is TRBV11-3 and J usage is TRBJ2-5; D is ambiguous. The CDR3 loop spans 14 amino acids. Germline loops: CDR1 SGHNT, CDR2 YENEEA. V was clipped by 1 base and J by 1 base, with 7 bases between them. The CDR3 DNA sequence: TGTGCCAGCAGCTTAGCTGGTTTCCAAGAGACCCAGTACTTC. Amino acid sequence: CASSLAGFQETQYF. The variable domain in full, with the rest retrieved from reference TRBV11-3 and TRBJ2-5, is EAGVVQSPRYKIIEKKQPVAFWCNPISGHNTLYWYLQNLGQGPELLIRYENEEAVDDSQLPKDRFSAERLKGVDSTLKIQPAELGDSAVYLCASSLAGFQETQYFGPGTRLLVL.

This clonotype has a handful of counts. The genes are TRBV6-1 and TRBJ1-5; 10 bases agree with TRBD1. With V trimmed by 5 bases and J by 1 base, 2 bases remained unmatched. The CDR3 loop spans 15 amino acids. Germline V lookup: CDR1 MNHNS, CDR2 SASEGT. The CDR3 bases are TGTGCCAGCAGTCGGACAGGGGGGAGCAATCAGCCCCAGCATTTT. Translation gives CASSRTGGSNQPQHF.

This clonotype has a count of ten or more. DNA of the CDR3: TGTGCCAGCAGCCCTCTGGGGGAGACCCAGTACTTC. It is translated as CASSPLGETQYF. This rearrangement joins TRBV7-9 to TRBJ2-5; D uncertain. This CDR3 comprises 12 residues. Trimming removed 5 bases at V and 5 bases at J, with 9 bases between. Germline loops: CDR1 SEHNR, CDR2 FQNEAQ (reference sequence).

To note about this clonotype: Sequence at one end of the junction differs from germline and may be a read error. The chain employs TRBV7-9 and TRBJ1-6, with D possibly matching TRBD1 (5 bases). This CDR3 contains 16 residues. Germline V gene lookup returns CDR1 SEHNR and CDR2 FQNEAQ (reference sequence). For the CDR3, the DNA is TGTGCCAGCAGCGCCGGGACGGCCGCTTTTAATACACCCCTCCACTTT. It is translated as CASSAGTAAFNTPLHF.

This clonotype was detected many times. J is TRBJ1-2 and V is TRBV7-2, with 8 bases lining up with TRBD1. V lost 1 base and J lost 8; bases outside the gene matches: 9. The CDR3 sequence is 15 residues long. Looked up from germline, CDR1 is SGHTA and CDR2 is FQGNSA. The CDR3 spells CASSLDRDRKGGYTF. In nucleotides, the CDR3 is TGTGCCAGCAGCTTAGACCGGGACAGGAAGGGGGGCTACACCTTC.

The gene calls are TRBV7-1 and TRBJ2-7; TRBD2 matches 10 bases. TRBV7-1 qualifies as an ORF whose function is uncertain. The junction had 11 bases not matched to a gene; V was cut back by 6 bases and J by 3 bases. The CDR3 has 16 amino acids. In DNA, the CDR3 is TGTGCCAGCAGTCCTTCAAGCGGGAGGGCCTTCTACGAGCAGTACTTC. Protein: CASSPSSGRAFYEQYF.

This clonotype appeared a few times. This rearrangement joins TRBV12-3 or TRBV12-4 to TRBJ2-1; D is undetermined. CDR3 length equals 14 residues. Trimming took 5 bases from V and 1 from J, leaving 9 bases between them. CDR3 in amino acids: CASSNTNSYNEQFF. CDR3 DNA sequence: TGTGCCAGCAGTAACACAAATTCCTACAATGAGCAGTTCTTC.

The chain carries TRBV7-9 and TRBJ2-1; no definite D call. Trimming cost V 5 bases and J 5 bases, with 10 bases left between them. CDR1 is SEHNR and CDR2 is FQNEAQ in the germline V gene (reference sequence). The CDR3 totals 13 residues. DNA of the CDR3: TGTGCCAGCAGCACCCCAACTAACAATGAGCAGTTCTTC. Translation gives CASSTPTNNEQFF.

This clonotype was counted between two and nine times. V and J are TRBV7-2 and TRBJ2-3; no reliable D call. CDR3 size: 14 residues. The V end was cut by 5 bases, the J end by 2 bases, with 11 bases between. Germline lookup yields CDR1 SGHTA and CDR2 FQGNSA. CDR3 sequence: CASSRQLFTDTQYF. CDR3 nucleotide sequence: TGTGCCAGCAGCCGGCAGCTTTTCACAGATACGCAGTATTTT.